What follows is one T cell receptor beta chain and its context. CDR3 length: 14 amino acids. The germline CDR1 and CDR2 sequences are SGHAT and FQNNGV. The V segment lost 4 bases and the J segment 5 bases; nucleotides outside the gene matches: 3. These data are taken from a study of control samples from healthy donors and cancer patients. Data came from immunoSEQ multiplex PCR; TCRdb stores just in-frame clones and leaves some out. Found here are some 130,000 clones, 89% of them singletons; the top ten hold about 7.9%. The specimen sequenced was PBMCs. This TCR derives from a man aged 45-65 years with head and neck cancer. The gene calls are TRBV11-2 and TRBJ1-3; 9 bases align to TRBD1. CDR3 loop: CASSYGTGRNTIYF. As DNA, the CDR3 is TGTGCCAGCAGCTATGGGACAGGGAGAAACACCATATATTTT.